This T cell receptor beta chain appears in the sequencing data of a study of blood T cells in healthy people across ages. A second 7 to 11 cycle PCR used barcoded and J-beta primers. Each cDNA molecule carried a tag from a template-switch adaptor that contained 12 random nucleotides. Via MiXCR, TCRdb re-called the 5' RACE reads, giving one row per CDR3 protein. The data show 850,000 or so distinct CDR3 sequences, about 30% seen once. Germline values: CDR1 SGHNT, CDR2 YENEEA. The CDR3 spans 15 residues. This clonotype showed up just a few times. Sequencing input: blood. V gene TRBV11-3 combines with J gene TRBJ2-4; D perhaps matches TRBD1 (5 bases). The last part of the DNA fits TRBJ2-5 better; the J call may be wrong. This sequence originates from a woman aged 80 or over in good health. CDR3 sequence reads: CASRSHGASGETQYF. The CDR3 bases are TGTGCCAGCAGGTCCCATGGGGCCAGTGGGGAGACCCAGTACTTC.